Detailed here is one T cell receptor (beta chain). Its antigen is still unknown. Per-nucleotide qualities are absent, and no much larger clonotype sits a single base away. This record belongs to a study of cytomegalovirus exposure and HLA in healthy donors (dated by TCRdb to between 2016 and 2019). General notes on the study: The 666 repertoires of the first cohort and the roughly 120 validation repertoires were produced on the same platform, according to a later analysis. The study was designed to test whether signatures of past pathogen exposure could be identified by cataloging public T cell receptors. Besides the first cohort of approximately 710 subjects, a separate validation cohort made up of about 120 different subjects was used. To predict cytomegalovirus infection status, the study brought together high-throughput TCR immunosequencing, statistical association of individual TCRs with disease status, and machine learning. Study-wide conclusions, independent of this receptor: Most TCR sequences were seen in very few donors, while some public TCRs were found in many individuals. The study gave a list of under 200 TCR beta chains associated with cytomegalovirus. According to the authors, the approach could potentially be generalized to other disease states and immunological phenotypes. Three of the identified cytomegalovirus-associated TCR beta chains were confirmed in vitro to be specific for cytomegalovirus antigens. All 120 or so repertoires were used to score co-occurrence in the validation cohort in a later analysis, because that analysis had no HLA typing for the cohort. In a later analysis, TCRs clustered in the first cohort were found to also tend to co-occur in the approximately 120 validation repertoires, with about 93% of cluster scores above 0. The classifier was reported to diagnose cytomegalovirus status with high specificity and sensitivity in both the original cohort and the validation cohort.

The CDR3 starts with the cysteine, ends with the valine, and has 13 residues. Only CDR3 DNA is held: 39 bases, read in frame from base 1. The trim is 6 bases for V and 7 bases for J, with a gap of 16 bases between the germline ends. Looking up the germline V gene yields CDR1 WSHSY and CDR2 SAAADI. The method was the immunoSEQ multiplex PCR assay. The authors' analysis ran thus. To diagnose cytomegalovirus status from the catalog of TCR beta chain sequences, a statistical classification framework was built. What TCRdb holds here is the immuneACCESS table cut down to in-frame rearrangements. Part of the clones is not present; checked against another copy, under half of the missing clones reflect an unresolved V gene, and the others are unexplained. D and trimming were read from the DNA, whereas the V and J calls and clone size are those reported in that table. For this sample there are some 160,000 clones; about 88% appear just once. The ten largest clones take up 2.5% to 3% of the sample.

Separate from the approximately 690-subject first cohort, the validation cohort of roughly 120 subjects was the group to which the donors belonged. The specimen was PBMCs. The chain was built from TRBV10-2 and TRBJ2-7; matching of 6 bases hints at TRBD2 as the D gene. The receptor was isolated from a man aged 18-30 years in good health and CMV-seronegative. The DNA sequence is TGCGCCAGCAGCCTCCGACTAGTGGGGGAGCAGTACGTC. Its protein reads: CASSLRLVGEQYV.